These 6 T cell receptor beta chains share one sample of origin, sequenced in a study of control samples from healthy donors and cancer patients. Libraries were prepared by immunoSEQ multiplex PCR; TCRdb keeps only in-frame clonotypes and omits some of them. This table has 350,000 to 450,000 clones, over 75% appearing once. Sequencing input: PBMCs. The origin of the receptors is a man aged 35-49 years with head and neck cancer.

This clone was detected only once. The V call is TRBV11-3, the J call TRBJ2-3; D remains ambiguous. There are 12 residues in the CDR3. CDR1 and CDR2 from the germline V gene are SGHNT and YENEEA. Deletions cut 2 bases from V and 0 bases from J, with 0 bases between. The CDR3 DNA reads TGTGCCAGCAGCTTAAGCACAGATACGCAGTATTTT. Encoded protein: CASSLSTDTQYF.

The chain carries TRBV3-1 (or the pseudogene TRBV3-2) and TRBJ1-2, with 10 bases that match TRBD1. Germline CDR1 LGHDT, CDR2 YNNKEL (reference sequence). The length of the CDR3 is 14 residues. J was trimmed by 4 bases and V by 4 bases; bases with no gene match: 3. CDR3 nucleotides: TGTGCCAGCAGCCCGACAGGGGGCCCCTATGGCTACACCTTC. Protein sequence: CASSPTGGPYGYTF.

CDR3 sequence: CASSRQGNDYGYTF. The DNA for the CDR3 is TGTGCCAGCAGTAGACAGGGGAATGACTATGGCTACACCTTC. This chain connects TRBV2 to TRBJ1-2, with 8 positions matching TRBD1. CDR1 SNHLY and CDR2 FYNNEI come from the germline V gene. The trim removed 5 bases at V and 3 bases at J, leaving 5 bases unmatched. This CDR3 is 14 amino acids long.

The chain links TRBV30 to TRBJ2-4; 7 bases are shared with TRBD1. The CDR3 sequence is 13 residues long. V lost 1 base and J lost 4; bases outside the gene matches: 1. Germline V gene lookup returns CDR1 GTSNPN and CDR2 SVGIG (reference sequence). The CDR3 spells CAWSAQGKNIQYF. Here the CDR3 DNA reads TGTGCCTGGAGTGCACAGGGGAAAAACATTCAGTACTTC.

V usage is TRBV18 and J usage is TRBJ2-7; tentative D call: TRBD2 (7 bases). The germline CDR1 and CDR2 sequences are KGHSH and LQKENI. The CDR3 spans 14 residues. V lost 3 bases and J 3 bases, leaving 12 bases between the germline ends. The CDR3 DNA reads as TGTGCCAGCTCACCCTCGGGGGGCGGCTACGAGCAGTACTTC. This sequence encodes CASSPSGGGYEQYF.

This chain connects TRBV4-1 to TRBJ1-5, with D unclear. Per the germline V gene, CDR1 is MGHRA and CDR2 is YSYEKL. Trimming took off 0 bases at V and 5 bases at J, with 11 bases between the two ends. The CDR3 runs 15 residues. CDR3 sequence (DNA): TGCGCCAGCAGCCAAGATGAGACTGATTATCAGCCCCAGCATTTT. Translated: CASSQDETDYQPQHF.